The subject of this entry is one T cell receptor (beta chain). This entry comes from a study of blood T cell repertoires in COVID-19. The overall study: Italy, Spain and the United States were the sources of the convalescent and acute COVID-19 samples. PBMCs, B-cell-depleted T cells, or T cells were the source of the cDNA or gDNA that made up the material.

Under the authors' procedure: Amplification with reference gene primers provided the estimates of nucleated cell counts. The protocol was immunoSEQ multiplex PCR, while the TCRdb copy is restricted to in-frame clones and leaves out a portion. V, J and clone size reflect that table, while D and trimming were determined from the DNA. Among 150,000 to 200,000 clones listed, around 87% were seen once. Germline CDR1 and CDR2: SGHAT and FQNNGV. The CDR3 extends over 12 amino acids. Between the trimmed V and J ends, which lost 7 bases and 6 bases, there was a span of 13 bases. The specimen was peripheral blood. J is TRBJ2-7 and V is TRBV11-2; TRBD2 might be the D (6 bases). The origin of this receptor is a man between 18 and 29 years old with active or convalescent COVID-19. CDR3 loop: CASNPPGGEQYF. CDR3 DNA: TGTGCCAGCAACCCCCCCGGGGGCGAGCAGTACTTC.